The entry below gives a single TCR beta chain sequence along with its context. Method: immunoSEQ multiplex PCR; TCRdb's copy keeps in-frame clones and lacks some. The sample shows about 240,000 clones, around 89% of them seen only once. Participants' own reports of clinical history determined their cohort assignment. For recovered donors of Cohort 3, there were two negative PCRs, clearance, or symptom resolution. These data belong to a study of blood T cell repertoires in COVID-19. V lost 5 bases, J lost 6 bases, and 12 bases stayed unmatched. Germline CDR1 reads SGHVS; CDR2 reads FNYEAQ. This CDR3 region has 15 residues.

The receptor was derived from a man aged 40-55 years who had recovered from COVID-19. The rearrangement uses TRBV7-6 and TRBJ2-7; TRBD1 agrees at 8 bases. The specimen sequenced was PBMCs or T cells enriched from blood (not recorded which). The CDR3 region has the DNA TGTGCCAGCAGCAAACAGACAGGGGTCCGGAGCGAGCAGTACTTC. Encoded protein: CASSKQTGVRSEQYF.